A selection of T cell receptor beta chains follows, all from one sample in a study of low-dose radiotherapy and immunotherapy resistance in tumors. Each CDR3 protein is one row after TCRdb ran MiXCR on the reads. Of approximately 100,000 distinct CDR3 sequences listed, less than 25% were seen once; the top ten hold about 4%. The sequencing used PBMCs, collected after low-dose radiotherapy plus immunotherapy. The receptors stem from a male donor with prostate cancer. The CDR3 runs from the conserved cysteine through the conserved F or W. D genes are given only for firm matches. Clone sizes are given selectively: once, few, many, or a class where the clone is expanded.

TRBV2	TRBJ1-1	many	-	CASTLRVMNTEAFF	TGTGCCAGCACACTACGAGTCATGAACACTGAAGCTTTCTTT
TRBV6-6	TRBJ1-6	many	-	CACRVLGYNSPLHF	TGTGCCTGCAGGGTGCTTGGATATAATTCACCCCTCCACTTT
TRBV5-1	TRBJ2-2	many	-	CASSLVGGTANTGELFF	TGCGCCAGCAGCTTGGTTGGTGGGACGGCGAACACCGGGGAGCTGTTTTTT
TRBV5-1	TRBJ2-3	-	-	CASSSGGDTDTQYF	TGCGCCAGCAGCTCCGGTGGGGACACAGATACGCAGTATTTT
TRBV6-5	TRBJ2-2	-	-	CASSREGNYNEQFFGPGTGELLFF	-
TRBV12-3/TRBV12-4	TRBJ2-2	many	TRBD1	CASREQGAAGRFF	TGTGCCAGCAGAGAACAGGGGGCAGCCGGGCGGTTTTTT
TRBV30	TRBJ2-7	-	TRBD1	CAWGQGAYEQYF	TGTGCCTGGGGACAGGGGGCCTACGAGCAGTACTTC
TRBV7-3	TRBJ2-1	many	TRBD1	CASSEKTGVDEQFF	TGTGCCAGCAGCGAAAAGACAGGGGTCGATGAGCAGTTCTTC
TRBV29-1	TRBJ2-2	many	TRBD2	CSVDESGVAGELFF	TGCAGCGTTGATGAGAGCGGGGTTGCCGGGGAGCTGTTTTTT
TRBV30	TRBJ2-5	many	-	CACSGGGQLETQYF	TGTGCCTGTTCTGGCGGGGGCCAATTAGAGACCCAGTACTTC
TRBV20-1	TRBJ2-1	-	TRBD2	CSALDGGLGYNEQFF	TGCAGTGCTCTGGACGGGGGGTTGGGTTACAATGAGCAGTTCTTC
TRBV5-1	TRBJ2-1	many	TRBD2	CASSSDGRGLNEQFF	TGCGCCAGCAGCTCCGACGGGAGGGGCCTCAATGAGCAGTTCTTC
TRBV24-1	TRBJ1-5	few	TRBD1	CATSAGQGQPQHF	TGTGCCACCAGTGCTGGACAGGGGCAGCCCCAGCATTTT
TRBV11-2	TRBJ2-5	many	-	CASSGADQRETQYF	TGTGCCAGCAGCGGGGCGGACCAGAGGGAGACCCAGTACTTC
TRBV28	TRBJ1-6	many	-	CASSSLGTQDSPLHF	TGTGCCAGCAGCTCCCTAGGGACACAAGACTCACCCCTCCACTTT
TRBV11-2	TRBJ2-2	few	-	CASSLLTGELFF	TGTGCCAGCAGCTTGCTTACCGGGGAGCTGTTTTTT
TRBV5-1	TRBJ1-1	many	-	CASSFGKNTEAFF	TGCGCCAGCAGCTTTGGCAAGAACACTGAAGCTTTCTTT
TRBV3-1	TRBJ2-3	many	-	CASSPYGGGTDTQYF	TGTGCCAGCAGCCCCTATGGCGGGGGCACAGATACGCAGTATTTT
TRBV6-2/TRBV6-3	TRBJ1-5	many	TRBD1	CASSLTGGGQPQHF	TGTGCCAGCAGCCTCACAGGGGGCGGGCAGCCCCAGCATTTT
TRBV5-4	TRBJ2-7	many	-	CASSPGDTFYEQYF	TGTGCCAGCAGCCCCGGGGACACCTTCTACGAGCAGTACTTC
TRBV13	TRBJ2-5	many	-	CASSLGVGGEETQYF	TGTGCCAGCAGCTTAGGAGTGGGAGGCGAAGAGACCCAGTACTTC
TRBV20-1	TRBJ2-5	-	-	CSARDGDTQYF	TGCAGTGCTAGAGATGGGGATACTCAGTACTTC
TRBV27	TRBJ1-1	many	TRBD1	CASSLSGGQGARMNTEAFF	TGTGCCAGCAGTTTATCGGGGGGACAGGGGGCGCGAATGAACACTGAAGCTTTCTTT
TRBV7-2	TRBJ1-2	many	-	CASSPQANYGYTF	TGTGCCAGCAGCCCCCAGGCGAACTATGGCTACACCTTC
TRBV27	TRBJ2-1	once	-	CASIPTSASSYNEQFF	TGTGCCAGCATCCCCACGAGCGCGAGCTCCTACAATGAGCAGTTCTTC
TRBV20-1	TRBJ1-5	few	-	CSAALDSNSNQPQHF	TGCAGTGCCGCCTTAGACAGCAATAGCAATCAGCCCCAGCATTTT
TRBV7-9	TRBJ2-7	many	-	CASSFRYEQYF	TGTGCCAGCAGCTTTCGGTACGAGCAGTACTTC
TRBV27	TRBJ1-1	-	TRBD1	CASSLTGNSEAFF	TGTGCCAGCAGCTTGACAGGGAACAGTGAAGCTTTCTTT
TRBV18	TRBJ1-1	many	TRBD1	CASSPQTGAEAFF	TGTGCCAGCTCACCCCAAACAGGGGCTGAAGCTTTCTTT
TRBV4-1	TRBJ1-4	many	-	CASSSNPTNEKLFF	TGCGCCAGCAGCAGCAATCCAACTAATGAAAAACTGTTTTTT
TRBV2	TRBJ2-2	many	-	CASNGESSGELFF	TGTGCCAGCAACGGGGAGAGTAGCGGGGAGCTGTTTTTT
TRBV5-1	TRBJ1-2	many	-	CASSGETGANYGYTF	TGCGCCAGCAGCGGAGAGACAGGCGCTAACTATGGCTACACCTTC
TRBV18	TRBJ2-5	many	-	CASSPSYGGQETQYF	TGTGCCAGCTCACCTTCCTACGGGGGACAAGAGACCCAGTACTTC
TRBV5-4	TRBJ2-7	once	-	CASSESSQGYEQYF	TGTGCCAGCAGCGAATCGTCTCAGGGCTATGAGCAGTACTTC
TRBV12-3/TRBV12-4	TRBJ2-3	many	-	CASTKESTDTQYF	TGTGCCAGCACTAAGGAAAGCACAGATACGCAGTATTTT